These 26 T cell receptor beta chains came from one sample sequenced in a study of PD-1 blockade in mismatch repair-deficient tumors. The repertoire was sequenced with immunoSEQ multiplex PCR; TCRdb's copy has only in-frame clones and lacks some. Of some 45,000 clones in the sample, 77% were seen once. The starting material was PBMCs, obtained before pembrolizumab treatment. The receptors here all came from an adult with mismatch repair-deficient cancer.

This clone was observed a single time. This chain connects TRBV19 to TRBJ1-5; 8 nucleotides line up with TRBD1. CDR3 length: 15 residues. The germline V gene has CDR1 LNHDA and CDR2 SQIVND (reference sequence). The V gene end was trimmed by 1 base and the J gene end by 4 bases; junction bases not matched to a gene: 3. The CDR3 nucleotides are TGTGCCAGTAGTATAGCGGGGACAGGTAATCAGCCCCAGCATTTT. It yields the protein CASSIAGTGNQPQHF.

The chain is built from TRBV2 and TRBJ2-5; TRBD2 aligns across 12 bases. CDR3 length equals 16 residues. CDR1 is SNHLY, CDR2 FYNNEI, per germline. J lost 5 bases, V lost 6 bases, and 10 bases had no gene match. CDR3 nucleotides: TGTGCCAGCAGGCGCTCTAGCGGGAGGGCCCTCGAGACCCAGTACTTC. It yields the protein CASRRSSGRALETQYF.

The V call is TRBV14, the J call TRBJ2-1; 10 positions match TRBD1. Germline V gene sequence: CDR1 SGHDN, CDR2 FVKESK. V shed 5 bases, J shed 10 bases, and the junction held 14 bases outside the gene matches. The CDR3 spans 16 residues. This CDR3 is CASSKWDRGSGIEQFF. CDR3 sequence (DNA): TGTGCCAGCAGCAAATGGGACAGGGGATCAGGAATCGAGCAGTTCTTC.

The CDR3 reads CASGLMTSRFGYGYTF. The CDR3 region has the DNA TGTGCTAGTGGTCTGATGACTAGCCGCTTCGGGTATGGCTACACCTTC. The V gene is TRBV12-5, the J gene TRBJ1-2, with no clear D. This CDR3 contains 16 residues. The germline CDR1 and CDR2 sequences are LGHNT and FRNRAP. V gave up 5 bases and J gave up 5 bases, with 21 bases separating them.

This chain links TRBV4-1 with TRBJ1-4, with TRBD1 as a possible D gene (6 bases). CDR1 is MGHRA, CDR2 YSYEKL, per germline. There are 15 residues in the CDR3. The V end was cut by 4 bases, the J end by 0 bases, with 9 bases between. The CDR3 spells CASSPRQATNEKLFF. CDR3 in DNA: TGCGCCAGCAGCCCCCGACAGGCAACTAATGAAAAACTGTTTTTT.

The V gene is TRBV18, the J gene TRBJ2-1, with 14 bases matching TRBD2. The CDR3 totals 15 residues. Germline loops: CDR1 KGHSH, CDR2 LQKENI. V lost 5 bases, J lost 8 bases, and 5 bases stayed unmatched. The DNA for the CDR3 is TGTGCCAGCTCAGCCGGGACTAGCGGGAGCTATGAGCAGTTCTTC. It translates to CASSAGTSGSYEQFF.

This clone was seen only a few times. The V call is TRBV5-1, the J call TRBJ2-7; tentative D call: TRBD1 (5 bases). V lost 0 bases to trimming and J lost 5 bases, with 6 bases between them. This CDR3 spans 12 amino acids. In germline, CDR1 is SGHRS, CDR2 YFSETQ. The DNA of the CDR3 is TGCGCCAGCAGCTTGGAAGGGGACGAGCAGTACTTC. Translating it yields CASSLEGDEQYF.

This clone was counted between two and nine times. The CDR3 sequence: CASGQGSGGYTF. For the CDR3, the DNA is TGTGCCAGCGGCCAGGGATCGGGTGGCTACACCTTC. J is TRBJ1-2 and V is TRBV2; D may be TRBD1 (5 bases). From germline, CDR1 is SNHLY and CDR2 FYNNEI. The CDR3 consists of 12 residues. Trimming cost V 8 bases and J 7 bases, with 14 bases left between them.

CDR3 in DNA: TGTGCCAGCAGCTATCTAGGGCGGGAGTTGGATACGCAGTATTTT. It translates to CASSYLGRELDTQYF. The J gene is TRBJ2-3, the V gene TRBV5-5; TRBD2 aligns across 7 bases. The CDR3 covers 15 residues. Germline CDR1 SGHKS, CDR2 YYEKEE (reference sequence). The ends lost 3 bases at V and 6 bases at J; junction bases unmatched: 10.

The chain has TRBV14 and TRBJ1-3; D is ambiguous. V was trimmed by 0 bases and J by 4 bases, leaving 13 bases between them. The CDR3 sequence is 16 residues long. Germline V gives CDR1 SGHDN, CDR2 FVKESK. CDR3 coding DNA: TGTGCCAGCAGCCAAGAGTCAAGGGTAGCCGGAAACACCATATATTTT. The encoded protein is CASSQESRVAGNTIYF.

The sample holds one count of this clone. CDR3 amino acids: CASSQSYSGRYQETQYF. The CDR3 DNA is TGCGCCAGCAGCCAAAGTTACAGCGGGAGATATCAAGAGACCCAGTACTTC. V gene TRBV4-1 combines with J gene TRBJ2-5, with TRBD2 matching 8 bases. The germline gives CDR1 MGHRA, CDR2 YSYEKL. The CDR3 contains 17 residues. V lost 2 bases and J lost 2; bases outside the gene matches: 10.

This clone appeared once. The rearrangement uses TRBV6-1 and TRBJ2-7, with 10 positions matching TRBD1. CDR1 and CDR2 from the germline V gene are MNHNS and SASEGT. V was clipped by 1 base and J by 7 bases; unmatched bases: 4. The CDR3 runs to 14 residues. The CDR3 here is CASSEVRTGGEQYF. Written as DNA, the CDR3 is TGTGCCAGCAGTGAAGTAAGGACAGGGGGGGAGCAGTACTTC.

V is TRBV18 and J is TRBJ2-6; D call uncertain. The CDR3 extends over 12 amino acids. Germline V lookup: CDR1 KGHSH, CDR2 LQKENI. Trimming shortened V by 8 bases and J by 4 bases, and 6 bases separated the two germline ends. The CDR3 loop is CASPSGANVLTF. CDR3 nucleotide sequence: TGTGCCAGCCCGTCCGGGGCCAACGTCCTGACTTTC.

CDR3 DNA sequence: TGTGCCACCAGCGGGGGAGGCAACCACGAGCAGTACTTC. Translating it yields CATSGGGNHEQYF. The chain combines TRBV15 with TRBJ2-7; possibly TRBD2 for D (6 bases). Per the germline V gene, CDR1 is LNHNV and CDR2 is YYDKDF (reference sequence). The CDR3 runs to 13 residues. V gave up 5 bases and J gave up 5 bases, with 13 bases separating them.

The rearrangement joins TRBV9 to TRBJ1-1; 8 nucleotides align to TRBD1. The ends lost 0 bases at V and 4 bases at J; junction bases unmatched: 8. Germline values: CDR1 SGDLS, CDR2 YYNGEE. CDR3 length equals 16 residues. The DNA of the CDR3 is TGTGCCAGCAGCGTAGGGCCAGGGGGCGATGGCACTGAAGCTTTCTTT. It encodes CASSVGPGGDGTEAFF.

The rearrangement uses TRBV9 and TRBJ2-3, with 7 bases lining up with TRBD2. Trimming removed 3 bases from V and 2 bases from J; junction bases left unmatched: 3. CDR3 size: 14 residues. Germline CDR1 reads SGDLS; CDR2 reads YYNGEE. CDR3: CASSAGTITDTQYF. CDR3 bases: TGTGCCAGCAGCGCAGGGACTATCACAGATACGCAGTATTTT. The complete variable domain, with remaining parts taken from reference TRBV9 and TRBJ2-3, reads DSGVTQTPKHLITATGQRVTLRCSPRSGDLSVYWYQQSLDQGLQFLIQYYNGEERAKGNILERFSAQQFPDLHSELNLSSLELGDSALYFCASSAGTITDTQYFGPGTRLTVL.

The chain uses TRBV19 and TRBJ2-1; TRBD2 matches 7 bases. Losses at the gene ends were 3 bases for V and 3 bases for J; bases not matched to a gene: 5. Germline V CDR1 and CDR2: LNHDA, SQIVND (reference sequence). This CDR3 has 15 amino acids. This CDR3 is CASSILADIYNEQFF. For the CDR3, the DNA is TGTGCCAGTAGTATCCTAGCGGATATCTACAATGAGCAGTTCTTC.

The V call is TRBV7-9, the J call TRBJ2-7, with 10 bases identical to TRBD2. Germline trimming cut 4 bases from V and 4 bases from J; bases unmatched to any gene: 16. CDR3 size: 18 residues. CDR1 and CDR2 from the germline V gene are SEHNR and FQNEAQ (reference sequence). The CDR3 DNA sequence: TGTGCCAGCAGCTCGTCCGGGACTAGCGTGCTGGAAGGGTACGAGCAGTACTTC. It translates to CASSSSGTSVLEGYEQYF.

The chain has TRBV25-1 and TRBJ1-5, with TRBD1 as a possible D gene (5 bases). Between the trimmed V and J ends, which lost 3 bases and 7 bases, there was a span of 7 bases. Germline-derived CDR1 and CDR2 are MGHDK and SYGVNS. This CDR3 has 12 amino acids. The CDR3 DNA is TGTGCCAGCAGTGACAGGGAACAGCCCCAGCATTTT. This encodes CASSDREQPQHF.

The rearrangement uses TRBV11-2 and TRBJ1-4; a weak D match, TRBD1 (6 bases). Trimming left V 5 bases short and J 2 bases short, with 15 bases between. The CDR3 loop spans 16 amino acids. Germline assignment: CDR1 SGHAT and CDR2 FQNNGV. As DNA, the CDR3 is TGTGCCAGCAGCCTTAGAACAGGGAGGACTAATGAAAAACTGTTTTTT. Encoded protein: CASSLRTGRTNEKLFF.

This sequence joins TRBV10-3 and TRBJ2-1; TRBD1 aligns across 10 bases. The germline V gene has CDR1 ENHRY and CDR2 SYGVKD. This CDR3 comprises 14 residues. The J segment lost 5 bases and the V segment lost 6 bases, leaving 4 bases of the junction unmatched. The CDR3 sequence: CAISLGQGNNEQFF. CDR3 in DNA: TGTGCCATCAGCCTGGGACAGGGGAACAATGAGCAGTTCTTC.

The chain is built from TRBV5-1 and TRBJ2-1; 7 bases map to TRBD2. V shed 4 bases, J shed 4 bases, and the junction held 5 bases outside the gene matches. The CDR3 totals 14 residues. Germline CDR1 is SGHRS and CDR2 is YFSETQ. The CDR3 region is CASSGGSGYNEQFF. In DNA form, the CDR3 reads TGCGCCAGCAGCGGCGGGAGTGGGTACAATGAGCAGTTCTTC.

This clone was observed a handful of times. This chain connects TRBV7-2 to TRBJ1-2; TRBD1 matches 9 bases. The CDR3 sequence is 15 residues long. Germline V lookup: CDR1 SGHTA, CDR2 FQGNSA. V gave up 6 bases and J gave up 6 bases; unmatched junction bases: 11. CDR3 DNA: TGTGCCAGCAGTCGTTACGGGACAGGGTTCGATGGCTACACCTTC. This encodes CASSRYGTGFDGYTF. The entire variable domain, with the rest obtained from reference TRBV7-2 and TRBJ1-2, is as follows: GAGVSQSPSNKVTEKGKDVELRCDPISGHTALYWYRQSLGQGLEFLIYFQGNSAPDKSGLPSDRFSAERTGGSVSTLTIQRTQQEDSAVYLCASSRYGTGFDGYTFGSGTRLTVV.

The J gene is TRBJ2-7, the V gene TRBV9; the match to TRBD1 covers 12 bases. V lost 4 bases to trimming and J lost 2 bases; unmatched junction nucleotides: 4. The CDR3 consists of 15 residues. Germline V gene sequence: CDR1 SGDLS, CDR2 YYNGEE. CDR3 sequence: CASSLGQGATYEQYF. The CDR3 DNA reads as TGTGCCAGCAGCCTGGGACAGGGGGCCACCTACGAGCAGTACTTC. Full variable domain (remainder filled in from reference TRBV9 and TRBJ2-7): DSGVTQTPKHLITATGQRVTLRCSPRSGDLSVYWYQQSLDQGLQFLIQYYNGEERAKGNILERFSAQQFPDLHSELNLSSLELGDSALYFCASSLGQGATYEQYFGPGTRLTVT.

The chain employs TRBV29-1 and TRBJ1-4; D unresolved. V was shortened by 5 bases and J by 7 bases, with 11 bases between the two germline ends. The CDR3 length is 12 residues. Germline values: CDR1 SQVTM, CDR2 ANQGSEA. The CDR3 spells CSVRVGSEKLFF. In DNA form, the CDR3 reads TGCAGCGTTCGGGTGGGGTCTGAAAAACTGTTTTTT.

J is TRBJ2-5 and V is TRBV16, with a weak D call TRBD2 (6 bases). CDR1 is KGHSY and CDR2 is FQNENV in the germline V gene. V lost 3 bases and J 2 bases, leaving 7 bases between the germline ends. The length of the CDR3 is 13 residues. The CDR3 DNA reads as TGTGCCAGCAGCCAGGGGAGGCAAGAGACCCAGTACTTC. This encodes CASSQGRQETQYF. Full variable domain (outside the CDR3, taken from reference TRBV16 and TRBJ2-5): GEEVAQTPKHLVRGEGQKAKLYCAPIKGHSYVFWYQQVLKNEFKFLISFQNENVFDETGMPKERFSAKCLPNSPCSLEIQATKLEDSAVYFCASSQGRQETQYFGPGTRLLVL.